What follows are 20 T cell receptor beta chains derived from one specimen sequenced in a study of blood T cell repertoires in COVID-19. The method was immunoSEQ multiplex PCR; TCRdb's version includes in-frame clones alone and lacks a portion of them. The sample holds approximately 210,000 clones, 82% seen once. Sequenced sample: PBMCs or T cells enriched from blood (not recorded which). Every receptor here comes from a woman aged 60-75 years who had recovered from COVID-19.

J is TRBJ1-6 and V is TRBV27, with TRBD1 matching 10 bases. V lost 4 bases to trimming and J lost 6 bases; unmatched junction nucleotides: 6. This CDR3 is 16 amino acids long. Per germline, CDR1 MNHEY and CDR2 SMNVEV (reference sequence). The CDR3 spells CASSSRDRGFNSPLHF. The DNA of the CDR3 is TGTGCCAGCAGTTCGCGGGACAGGGGTTTTAATTCACCCCTCCACTTT.

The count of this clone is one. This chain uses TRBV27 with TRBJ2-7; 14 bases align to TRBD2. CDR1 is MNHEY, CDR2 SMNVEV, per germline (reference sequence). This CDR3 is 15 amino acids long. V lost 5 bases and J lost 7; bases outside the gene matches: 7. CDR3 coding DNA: TGTGCCAGCAGTCCTCGGACTAGCGGGAGGCGGGAGCAGTACTTC. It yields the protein CASSPRTSGRREQYF.

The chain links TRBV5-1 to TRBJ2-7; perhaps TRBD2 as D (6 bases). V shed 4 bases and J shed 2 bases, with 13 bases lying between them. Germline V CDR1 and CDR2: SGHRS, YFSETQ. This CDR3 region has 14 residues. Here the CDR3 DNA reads TGCGCCAGCAGCCCTTCCGGGGGAACCTACGAGCAGTACTTC. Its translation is CASSPSGGTYEQYF. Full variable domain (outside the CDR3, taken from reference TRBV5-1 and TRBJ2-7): KAGVTQTPRYLIKTRGQQVTLSCSPISGHRSVSWYQQTPGQGLQFLFEYFSETQRNKGNFPGRFSGRQFSNSRSEMNVSTLELGDSALYLCASSPSGGTYEQYFGPGTRLTVT.

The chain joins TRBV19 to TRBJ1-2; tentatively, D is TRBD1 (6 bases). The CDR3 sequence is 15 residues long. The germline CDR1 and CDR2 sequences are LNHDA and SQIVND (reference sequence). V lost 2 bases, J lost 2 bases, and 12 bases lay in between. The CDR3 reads CASSIHPGANYGYTF. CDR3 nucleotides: TGTGCCAGTAGTATACACCCAGGGGCAAACTATGGCTACACCTTC.

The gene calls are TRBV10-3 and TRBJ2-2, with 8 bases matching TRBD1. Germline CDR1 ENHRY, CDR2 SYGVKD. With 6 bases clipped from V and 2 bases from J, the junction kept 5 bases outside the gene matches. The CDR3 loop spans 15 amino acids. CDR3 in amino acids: CAISGGQGNTGELFF. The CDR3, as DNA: TGTGCCATCAGCGGCGGACAGGGAAACACCGGGGAGCTGTTTTTT.

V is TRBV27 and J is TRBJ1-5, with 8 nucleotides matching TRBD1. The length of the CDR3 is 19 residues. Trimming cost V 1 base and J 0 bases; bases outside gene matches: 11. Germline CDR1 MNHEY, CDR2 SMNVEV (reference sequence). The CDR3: CASSLWSSGGPFSNQPQHF. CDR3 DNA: TGTGCCAGCAGTTTATGGTCTTCAGGGGGCCCTTTTAGCAATCAGCCCCAGCATTTT.

Here the CDR3 reads CASSTGLAEETQYF. DNA for the CDR3: TGTGCCAGCAGCACGGGACTAGCGGAAGAGACCCAGTACTTC. The rearrangement joins TRBV7-9 to TRBJ2-5; 11 nucleotides match TRBD2. The V segment lost 5 bases and the J segment 3 bases; nucleotides outside the gene matches: 2. Germline CDR1 reads SEHNR; CDR2 reads FQNEAQ (reference sequence). This CDR3 contains 14 residues. Full variable domain (missing parts from reference TRBV7-9 and TRBJ2-5): DTGVSQNPRHKITKRGQNVTFRCDPISEHNRLYWYRQTLGQGPEFLTYFQNEAQLEKSRLLSDRFSAERPKGSFSTLEIQRTEQGDSAMYLCASSTGLAEETQYFGPGTRLLVL.

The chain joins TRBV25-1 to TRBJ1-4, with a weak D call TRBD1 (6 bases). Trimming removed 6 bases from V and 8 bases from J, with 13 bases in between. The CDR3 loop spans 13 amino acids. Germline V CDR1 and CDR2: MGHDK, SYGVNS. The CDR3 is CASRQDRDEKLFF. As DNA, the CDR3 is TGTGCCAGCAGACAGGACAGAGACGAAAAACTGTTTTTT.

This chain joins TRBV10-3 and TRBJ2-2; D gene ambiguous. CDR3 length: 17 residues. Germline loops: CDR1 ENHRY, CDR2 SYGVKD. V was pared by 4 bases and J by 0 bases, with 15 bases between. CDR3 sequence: CAISGVVAGSNTGELFF. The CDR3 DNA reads TGTGCCATCAGTGGAGTTGTGGCAGGCTCGAACACCGGGGAGCTGTTTTTT.

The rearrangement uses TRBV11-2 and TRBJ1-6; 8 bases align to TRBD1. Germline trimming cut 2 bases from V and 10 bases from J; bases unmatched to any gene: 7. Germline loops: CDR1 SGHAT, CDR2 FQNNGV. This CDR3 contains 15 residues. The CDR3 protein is CASSLSGQGKSPLHF. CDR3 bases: TGTGCCAGCAGCTTATCTGGACAGGGAAAATCACCCCTCCACTTT.

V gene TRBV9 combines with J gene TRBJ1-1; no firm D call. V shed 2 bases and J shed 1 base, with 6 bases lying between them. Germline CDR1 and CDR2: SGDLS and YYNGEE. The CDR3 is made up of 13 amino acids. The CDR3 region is CASSVDWNTEAFF. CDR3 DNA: TGTGCCAGCAGCGTCGACTGGAACACTGAAGCTTTCTTT.

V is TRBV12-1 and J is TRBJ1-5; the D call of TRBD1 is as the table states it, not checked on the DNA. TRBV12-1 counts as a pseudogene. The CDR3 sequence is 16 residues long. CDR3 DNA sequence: TGTGCCAGCATCCCCGCGGCGGACAGGGGAGGACAGCCCCAGCATTTT. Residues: CASIPAADRGGQPQHF.

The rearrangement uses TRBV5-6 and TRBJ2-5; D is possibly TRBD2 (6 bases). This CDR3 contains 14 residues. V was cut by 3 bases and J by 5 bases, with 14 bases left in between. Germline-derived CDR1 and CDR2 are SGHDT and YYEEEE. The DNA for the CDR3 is TGTGCCAGCAGCTGGGACGAACGGGGGGAGACCCAGTACTTC. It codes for CASSWDERGETQYF.

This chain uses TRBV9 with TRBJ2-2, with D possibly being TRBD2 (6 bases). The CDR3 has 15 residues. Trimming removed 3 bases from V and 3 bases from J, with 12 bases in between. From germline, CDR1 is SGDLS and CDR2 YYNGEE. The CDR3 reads CASSGQGGDTGELFF. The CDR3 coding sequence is TGTGCCAGCAGCGGGCAGGGCGGGGACACCGGGGAGCTGTTTTTT.

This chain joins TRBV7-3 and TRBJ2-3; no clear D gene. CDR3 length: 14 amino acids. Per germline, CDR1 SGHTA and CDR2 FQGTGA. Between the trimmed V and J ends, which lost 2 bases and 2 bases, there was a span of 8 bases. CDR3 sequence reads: CASSLLSSTDTQYF. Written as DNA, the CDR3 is TGTGCCAGCAGCTTACTGAGTTCCACAGATACGCAGTATTTT.

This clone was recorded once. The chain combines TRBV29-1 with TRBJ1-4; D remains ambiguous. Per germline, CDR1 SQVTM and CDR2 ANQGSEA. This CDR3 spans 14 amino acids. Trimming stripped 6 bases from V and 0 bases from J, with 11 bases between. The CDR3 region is CSVLTAPTNEKLFF. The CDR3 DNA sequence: TGCAGCGTCCTTACAGCCCCAACTAATGAAAAACTGTTTTTT.

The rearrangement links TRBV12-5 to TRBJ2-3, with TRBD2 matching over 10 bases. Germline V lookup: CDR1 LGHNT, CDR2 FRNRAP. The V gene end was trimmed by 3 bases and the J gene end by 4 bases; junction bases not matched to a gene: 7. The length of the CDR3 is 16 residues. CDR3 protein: CASGFTSGGAADTQYF. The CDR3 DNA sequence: TGTGCTAGTGGTTTTACCAGCGGGGGGGCCGCAGATACGCAGTATTTT.

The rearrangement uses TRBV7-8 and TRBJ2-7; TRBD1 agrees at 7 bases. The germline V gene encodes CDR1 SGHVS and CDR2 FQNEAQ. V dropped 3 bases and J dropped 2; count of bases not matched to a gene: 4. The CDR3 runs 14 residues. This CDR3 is CASSFQTGPYEQYF. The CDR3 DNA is TGTGCCAGCAGCTTCCAGACAGGGCCCTACGAGCAGTACTTC. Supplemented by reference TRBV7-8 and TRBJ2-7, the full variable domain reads GAGVSQSPRYKVAKRGQDVALRCDPISGHVSLFWYQQALGQGPEFLTYFQNEAQLDKSGLPSDRFFAERPEGSVSTLKIQRTQQEDSAVYLCASSFQTGPYEQYFGPGTRLTVT.

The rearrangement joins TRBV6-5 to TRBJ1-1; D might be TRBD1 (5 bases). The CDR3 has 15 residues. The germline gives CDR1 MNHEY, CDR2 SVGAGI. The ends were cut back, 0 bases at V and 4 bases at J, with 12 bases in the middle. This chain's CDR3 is CASSYSNQGGTEAFF. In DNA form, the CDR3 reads TGTGCCAGCAGTTACTCGAACCAGGGTGGCACTGAAGCTTTCTTT.

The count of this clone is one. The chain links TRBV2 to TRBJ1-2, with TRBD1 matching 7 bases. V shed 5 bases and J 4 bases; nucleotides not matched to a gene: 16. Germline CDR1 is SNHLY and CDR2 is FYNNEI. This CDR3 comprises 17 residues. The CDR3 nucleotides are TGTGCCAGCAGTTACCTACCCAGGGGGTCGTCGGGCTATGGCTACACCTTC. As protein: CASSYLPRGSSGYGYTF.